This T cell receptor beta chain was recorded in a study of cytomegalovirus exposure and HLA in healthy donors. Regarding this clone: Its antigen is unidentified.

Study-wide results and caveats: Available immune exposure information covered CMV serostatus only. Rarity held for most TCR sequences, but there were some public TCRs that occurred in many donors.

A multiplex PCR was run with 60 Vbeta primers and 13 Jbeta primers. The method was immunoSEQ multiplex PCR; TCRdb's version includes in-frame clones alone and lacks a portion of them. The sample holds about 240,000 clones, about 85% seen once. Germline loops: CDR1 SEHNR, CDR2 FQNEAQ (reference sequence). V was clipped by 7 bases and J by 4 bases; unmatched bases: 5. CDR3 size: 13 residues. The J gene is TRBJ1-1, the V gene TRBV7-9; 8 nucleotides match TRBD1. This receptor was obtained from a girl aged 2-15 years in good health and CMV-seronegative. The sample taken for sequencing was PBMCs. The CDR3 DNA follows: TGTGCCAGCAAAGGACAGGGAGGCACTGAAGCTTTCTTT. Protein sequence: CASKGQGGTEAFF.